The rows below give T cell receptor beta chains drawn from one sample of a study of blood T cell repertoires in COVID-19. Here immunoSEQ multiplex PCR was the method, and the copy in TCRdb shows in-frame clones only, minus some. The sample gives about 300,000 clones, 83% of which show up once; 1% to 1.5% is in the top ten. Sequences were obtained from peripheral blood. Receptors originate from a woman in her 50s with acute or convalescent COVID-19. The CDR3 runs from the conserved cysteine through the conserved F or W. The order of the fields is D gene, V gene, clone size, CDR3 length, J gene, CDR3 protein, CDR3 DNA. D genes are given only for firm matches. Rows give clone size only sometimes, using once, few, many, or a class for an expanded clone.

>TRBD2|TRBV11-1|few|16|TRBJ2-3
CASSQGLAGGTDTQYF
TGTGCCAGCAGCCAAGGACTAGCGGGAGGGACAGATACGCAGTATTTT
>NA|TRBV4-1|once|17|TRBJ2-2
CASSQRFRDFYTGELFF
TGCGCCAGCAGCCAAAGATTTAGGGACTTTTACACCGGGGAGCTGTTTTTT
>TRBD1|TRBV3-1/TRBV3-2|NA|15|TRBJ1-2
CASSYDGTGNYGYTF
TGTGCCAGCAGCTACGACGGGACAGGCAACTATGGCTACACCTTC
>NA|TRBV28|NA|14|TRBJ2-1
CASSQGGSYNEQFF
TGTGCCAGCAGCCAGGGAGGATCCTACAATGAGCAGTTCTTC
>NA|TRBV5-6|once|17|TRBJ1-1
CASSLLEVLGARTEAFF
TGTGCCAGCAGCTTGTTAGAGGTATTGGGGGCCAGGACTGAAGCTTTCTTT
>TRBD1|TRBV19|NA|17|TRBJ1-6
CASSGRQGGSYNSPLHF
TGTGCCAGTAGTGGACGACAGGGGGGTTCCTATAATTCACCCCTCCACTTT
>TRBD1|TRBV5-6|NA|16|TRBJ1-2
CASSPPPQGEDYGYTF
TGTGCCAGCAGCCCCCCCCCACAGGGGGAGGACTATGGCTACACCTTC
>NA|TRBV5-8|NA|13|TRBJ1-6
CASSRDNNSPLHF
TGTGCCAGCAGCCGGGACAATAATTCACCCCTCCACTTT
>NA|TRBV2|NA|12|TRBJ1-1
CASRSSNTEAFF
TGTGCCAGCAGGTCCTCGAACACTGAAGCTTTCTTT
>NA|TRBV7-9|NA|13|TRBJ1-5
CASSSERDQPQHF
TGTGCCAGCAGCTCGGAGAGGGATCAGCCCCAGCATTTT
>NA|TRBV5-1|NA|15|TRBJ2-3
CASSLASGWGDTQYF
TGCGCCAGCAGCTTGGCGTCAGGGTGGGGAGATACGCAGTATTTT
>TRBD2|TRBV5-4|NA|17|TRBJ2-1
CASSAYSGRDSYNEQFF
TGTGCCAGCAGCGCGTATAGCGGGAGGGATTCCTACAATGAGCAGTTCTTC
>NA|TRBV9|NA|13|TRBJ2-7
CASSAGVASKQYF
TGTGCCAGCAGCGCCGGAGTGGCATCCAAGCAGTACTTC
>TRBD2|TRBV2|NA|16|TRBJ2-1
CASSKGLAGVQVEQFF
TGTGCCAGCAGTAAGGGACTAGCGGGAGTCCAAGTTGAGCAGTTCTTC
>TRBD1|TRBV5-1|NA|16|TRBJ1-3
CASSLVQGNAGNTIYF
TGCGCCAGCAGCTTGGTACAGGGGAACGCTGGAAACACCATATATTTT
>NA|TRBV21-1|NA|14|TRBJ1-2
CASSNGDFNYGYTF
TGTGCCAGCAGCAACGGGGATTTTAACTATGGCTACACCTTC
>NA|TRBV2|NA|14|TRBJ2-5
CASSVTTPRETQYF
TGTGCCAGCAGTGTAACTACCCCGAGGGAGACCCAGTACTTC
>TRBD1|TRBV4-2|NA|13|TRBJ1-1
CASSSAGGYEAFF
TGTGCCAGCAGCTCTGCAGGGGGCTACGAAGCTTTCTTT
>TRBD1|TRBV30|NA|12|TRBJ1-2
CAWRTGTGSYTF
TGTGCCTGGAGAACCGGGACAGGCAGCTACACCTTC
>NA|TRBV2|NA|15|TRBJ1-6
CASRVLTGRNSPLHF
TGTGCCAGCAGAGTCCTCACAGGCCGGAATTCACCCCTCCACTTT
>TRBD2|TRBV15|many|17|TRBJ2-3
CATSRSPGLAGEDTQYF
TGTGCCACCAGCAGATCACCGGGACTAGCGGGAGAAGATACGCAGTATTTT
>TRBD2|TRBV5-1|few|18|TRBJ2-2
CASSLLPSGGGNTGELFF
TGCGCCAGCAGCTTGCTGCCCTCCGGGGGGGGAAACACCGGGGAGCTGTTTTTT
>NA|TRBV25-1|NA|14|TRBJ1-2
CASSEQGPRWGYTF
TGTGCCAGCAGTGAGCAGGGTCCCCGCTGGGGCTACACCTTC
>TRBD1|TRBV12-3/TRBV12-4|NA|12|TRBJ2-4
CASSPYLDRVYF
TGTGCCAGCAGCCCGTATTTGGACAGGGTTTACTTC
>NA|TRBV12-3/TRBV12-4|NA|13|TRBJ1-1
CASSFSGRTEAFF
TGTGCCAGCAGTTTTTCAGGGCGCACTGAAGCTTTCTTT
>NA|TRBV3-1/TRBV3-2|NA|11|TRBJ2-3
CASGRGDTQYF
TGTGCCAGCGGTCGGGGAGATACGCAGTATTTT
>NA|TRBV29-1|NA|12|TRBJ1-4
CSVESGNEKLFF
TGCAGCGTTGAGTCAGGGAATGAAAAACTGTTTTTT
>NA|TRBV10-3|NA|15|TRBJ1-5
CAISEAGGGNQPQHF
TGTGCCATCAGTGAGGCCGGGGGAGGCAATCAGCCCCAGCATTTT
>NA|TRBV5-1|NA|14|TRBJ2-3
CATRPGLPPWAQYF
TGCGCCACCAGGCCGGGACTCCCGCCGTGGGCGCAGTATTTT
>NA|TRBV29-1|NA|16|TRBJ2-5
CSVEEGGIWMEETQYF
TGCAGCGTTGAAGAAGGAGGTATTTGGATGGAAGAGACCCAGTACTTC
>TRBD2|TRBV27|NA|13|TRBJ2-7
CASSFRGAYEQYF
TGTGCCAGCAGTTTCCGGGGGGCCTACGAGCAGTACTTC
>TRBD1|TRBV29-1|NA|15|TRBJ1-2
CSVQLNRGRGYGYTF
TGCAGCGTTCAACTAAACAGGGGCCGGGGCTATGGCTACACCTTC
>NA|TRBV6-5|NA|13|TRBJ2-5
CASRTQVQETQYF
TGTGCCAGCAGAACACAAGTCCAAGAGACCCAGTACTTC
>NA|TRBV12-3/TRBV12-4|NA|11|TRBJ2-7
CASSLGGEQYF
TGTGCCAGCAGTTTAGGCGGCGAGCAGTACTTC
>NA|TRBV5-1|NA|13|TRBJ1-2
CASSGVGHSGYTF
TGCGCCAGCAGCGGGGTGGGGCATTCCGGCTACACCTTC
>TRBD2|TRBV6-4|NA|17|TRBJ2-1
CASDYSGGSSSYNEQFF
TGTGCCAGCGACTATAGCGGGGGGTCAAGCTCCTACAATGAGCAGTTCTTC
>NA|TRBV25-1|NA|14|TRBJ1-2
CASSENPRAYGYTF
TGTGCCAGCAGTGAAAACCCCAGGGCATATGGCTACACCTTC
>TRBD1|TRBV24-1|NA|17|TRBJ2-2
CATSDISDRAWTGELFF
TGTGCCACCAGTGATATTTCCGACAGGGCGTGGACCGGGGAGCTGTTTTTT
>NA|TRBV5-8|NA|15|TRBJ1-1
CASSSYRVGGTEAFF
TGTGCCAGCAGCTCTTACAGGGTTGGGGGCACTGAAGCTTTCTTT
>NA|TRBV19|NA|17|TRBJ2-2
CASIDGGPFLNTGELFF
TGTGCCAGTATTGACGGGGGGCCCTTTCTGAACACCGGGGAGCTGTTTTTT
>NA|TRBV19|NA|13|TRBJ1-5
CASCSGENQPQHF
TGTGCCAGTTGTTCAGGGGAGAATCAGCCCCAGCATTTT
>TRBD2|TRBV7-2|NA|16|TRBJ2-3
CASSLDASGGTDTQYF
TGTGCCAGCAGCTTAGATGCTAGCGGGGGCACAGATACGCAGTATTTT
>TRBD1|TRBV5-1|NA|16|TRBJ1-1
CASTWGQGKETTEAFF
TGCGCCAGCACCTGGGGACAGGGTAAAGAAACAACTGAAGCTTTCTTT
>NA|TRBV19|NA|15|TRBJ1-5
CASSLGGNSNQPQHF
TGTGCCAGTAGTCTGGGGGGGAATAGCAATCAGCCCCAGCATTTT
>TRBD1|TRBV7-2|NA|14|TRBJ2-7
CASSPGQGALKQYF
TGTGCCAGCAGCCCGGGACAGGGGGCCTTAAAGCAGTACTTC
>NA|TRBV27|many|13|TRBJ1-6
CASRGRGNSPLHF
TGTGCCAGCAGAGGGCGGGGTAATTCACCCCTCCACTTT